This T cell receptor beta chain was retrieved from a study of memory CD4+ T cells and cytomegalovirus serostatus. Assay used: immunoSEQ multiplex PCR; TCRdb lists only in-frame clones, some missing. The sample holds under 65,000 clones; roughly 78% are singletons and the top ten take roughly 0.71%. V lost 6 bases and J 2 bases, leaving 13 bases between the germline ends. CDR3 length: 15 residues. CDR1 is KGHSH and CDR2 is LQKENI in the germline V gene. The sort gate was single viable CD3+CD4+CD8-CD45RO+ cells for memory CD4+ T cells. The chain employs TRBV18 and TRBJ1-4; possible D gene TRBD1, 5 bases. This receptor was identified in an adult in good health and CMV-seronegative. Sequencing used memory CD4+ T cells from blood. Here the CDR3 reads CASSPGSGTNEKLFF. For the CDR3, the DNA is TGTGCCAGCTCCCCAGGGTCTGGGACTAATGAAAAACTGTTTTTT. Based on the CDR3 plus reference TRBV18 and TRBJ1-4, the full variable domain is NAGVMQNPRHLVRRRGQEARLRCSPMKGHSHVYWYRQLPEEGLKFMVYLQKENIIDESGMPKERFSAEFPKEGPSILRIQQVVRGDSAAYFCASSPGSGTNEKLFFGSGTQLSVL.